The entry below gives a single T cell receptor (beta chain) sequence along with its context. Germline V gene sequence: CDR1 SGDLS, CDR2 YYNGEE. The CDR3 loop spans 14 amino acids. V dropped 2 bases and J dropped 2 bases, with 10 bases sitting between them. The sample originates from a study of blood T cell repertoires in COVID-19. Whole-study context: Sites in the United States, Italy and Spain provided acute and convalescent COVID-19 samples. T cells, B-cell-depleted T cells, or PBMCs provided the cDNA or gDNA that served as material.

Original processing notes: For nucleated cells, counts were estimated from reference gene primer amplification. Method: immunoSEQ multiplex PCR; TCRdb's copy keeps in-frame clones and lacks some. V, J and clone size are taken as reported in that table, and D and trimming were inferred from the DNA itself. The table lists 180,000 or so clones, over 75% of them singletons. The rearrangement uses TRBV9 and TRBJ2-5, with TRBD1 as a possible D gene (6 bases). The source is a woman aged 80 or older with acute or convalescent COVID-19. The material sequenced was peripheral blood. The CDR3 is CASSVTGQQETQYF. The CDR3 coding sequence is TGTGCCAGCAGCGTCACAGGACAGCAAGAGACCCAGTACTTC.